This T cell receptor (beta chain) was captured in a study of blood T cell repertoires in COVID-19. As for the study in general: Collection of acute and convalescent COVID-19 samples took place in the United States, Italy and Spain. From T cells, B-cell-depleted T cells, or PBMCs came the material, which was cDNA or gDNA.

In this sample, this clone turned up a few times. In the source study's methods: Reference gene primers were amplified, and this amplification served to estimate nucleated cell counts. Sequencing was performed with immunoSEQ multiplex PCR; in TCRdb, only in-frame clones are kept and a portion is missing. Clone size and V and J calls were adopted from that table, with D and trimming inferred from the DNA. The sample holds 150,000 to 200,000 clones, 80% to 90% seen once. The sample comprised peripheral blood. This clonotype was obtained from a man aged 50-60 years with active or convalescent COVID-19.

CDR3 region: CASSNTLAPSSYNEQFF. The DNA for the CDR3 is TGTGCCAGTAGTAATACCCTAGCACCGAGCTCCTACAATGAGCAGTTCTTC. This chain joins TRBV19 and TRBJ2-1; TRBD2 is a possible D gene (5 bases). The germline V gene encodes CDR1 LNHDA and CDR2 SQIVND (reference sequence). Trimming pared 4 bases from V and 0 bases from J, leaving 16 bases between. The CDR3 extends over 17 amino acids. Drawing the rest from reference TRBV19 and TRBJ2-1, the complete variable domain is DGGITQSPKYLFRKEGQNVTLSCEQNLNHDAMYWYRQDPGQGLRLIYYSQIVNDFQKGDIAEGYSVSREKKESFPLTVTSAQKNPTAFYLCASSNTLAPSSYNEQFFGPGTRLTVL.